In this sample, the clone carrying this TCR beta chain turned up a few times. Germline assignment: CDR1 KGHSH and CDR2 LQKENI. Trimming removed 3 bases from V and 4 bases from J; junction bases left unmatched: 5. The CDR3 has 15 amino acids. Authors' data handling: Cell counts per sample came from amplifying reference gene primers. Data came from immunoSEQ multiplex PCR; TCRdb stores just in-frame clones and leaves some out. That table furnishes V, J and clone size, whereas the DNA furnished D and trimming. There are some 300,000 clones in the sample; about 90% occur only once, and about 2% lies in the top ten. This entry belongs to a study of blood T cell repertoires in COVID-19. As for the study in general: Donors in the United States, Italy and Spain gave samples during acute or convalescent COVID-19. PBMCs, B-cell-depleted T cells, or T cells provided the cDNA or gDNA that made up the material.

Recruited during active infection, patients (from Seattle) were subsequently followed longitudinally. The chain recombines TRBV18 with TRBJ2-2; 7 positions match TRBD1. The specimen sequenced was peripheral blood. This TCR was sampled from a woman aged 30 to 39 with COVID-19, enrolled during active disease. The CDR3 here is CASSPSDRPTGELFF. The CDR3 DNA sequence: TGTGCCAGCTCACCTTCGGACAGGCCCACCGGGGAGCTGTTTTTT.